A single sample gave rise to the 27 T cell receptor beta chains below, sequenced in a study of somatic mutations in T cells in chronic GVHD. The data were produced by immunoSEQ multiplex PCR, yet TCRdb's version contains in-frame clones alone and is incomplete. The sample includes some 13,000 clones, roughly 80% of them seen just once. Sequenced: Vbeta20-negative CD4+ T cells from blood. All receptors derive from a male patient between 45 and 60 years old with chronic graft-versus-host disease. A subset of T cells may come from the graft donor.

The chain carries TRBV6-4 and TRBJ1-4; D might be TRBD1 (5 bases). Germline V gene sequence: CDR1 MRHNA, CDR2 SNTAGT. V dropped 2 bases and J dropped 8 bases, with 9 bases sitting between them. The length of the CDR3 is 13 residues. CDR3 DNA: TGTGCCAGCAGTGACGGCCCAGGGGAAAAACTGTTTTTT. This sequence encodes CASSDGPGEKLFF.

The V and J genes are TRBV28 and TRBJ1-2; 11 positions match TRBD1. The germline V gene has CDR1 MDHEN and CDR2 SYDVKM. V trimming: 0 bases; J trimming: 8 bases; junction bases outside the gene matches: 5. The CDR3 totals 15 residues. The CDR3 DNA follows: TGTGCCAGCAGTTTATGGGACAGGGGGCGACGCGGCTACACCTTC. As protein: CASSLWDRGRRGYTF.

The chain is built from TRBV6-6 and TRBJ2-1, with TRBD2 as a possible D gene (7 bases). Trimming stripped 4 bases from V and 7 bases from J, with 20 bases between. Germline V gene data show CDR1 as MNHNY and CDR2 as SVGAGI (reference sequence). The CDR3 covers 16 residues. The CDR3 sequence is CASSSVKGGGLNEQFF. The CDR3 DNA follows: TGTGCCAGCAGTTCCGTTAAGGGGGGGGGCCTTAATGAGCAGTTCTTC.

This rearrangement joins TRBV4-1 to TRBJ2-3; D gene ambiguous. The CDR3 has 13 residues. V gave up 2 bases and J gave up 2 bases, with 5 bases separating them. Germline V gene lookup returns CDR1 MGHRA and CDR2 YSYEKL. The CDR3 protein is CASSQPTTDTQYF. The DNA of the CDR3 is TGCGCCAGCAGCCAACCTACCACAGATACGCAGTATTTT.

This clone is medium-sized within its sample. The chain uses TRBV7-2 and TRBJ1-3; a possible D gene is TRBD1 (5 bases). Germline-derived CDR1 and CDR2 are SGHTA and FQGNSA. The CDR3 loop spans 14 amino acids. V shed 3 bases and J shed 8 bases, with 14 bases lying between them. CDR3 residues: CASSLEGNGDTIYF. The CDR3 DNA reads TGTGCCAGCAGCTTGGAGGGGAATGGGGACACCATATATTTT.

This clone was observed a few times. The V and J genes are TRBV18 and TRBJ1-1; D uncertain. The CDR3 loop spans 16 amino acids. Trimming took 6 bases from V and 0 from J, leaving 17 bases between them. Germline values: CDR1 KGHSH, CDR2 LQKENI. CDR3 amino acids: CASSRIAGEVNTEAFF. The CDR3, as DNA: TGTGCCAGCTCGCGCATCGCGGGTGAGGTGAACACTGAAGCTTTCTTT.

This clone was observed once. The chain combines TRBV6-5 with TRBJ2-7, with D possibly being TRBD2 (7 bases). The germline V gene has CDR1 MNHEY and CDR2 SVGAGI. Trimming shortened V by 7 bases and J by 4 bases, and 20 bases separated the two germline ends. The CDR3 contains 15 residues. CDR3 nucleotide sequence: TGTGCCAGCACTCCCCCTGGCGGGGGCCTGTACGAGCAGTACTTC. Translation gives CASTPPGGGLYEQYF.

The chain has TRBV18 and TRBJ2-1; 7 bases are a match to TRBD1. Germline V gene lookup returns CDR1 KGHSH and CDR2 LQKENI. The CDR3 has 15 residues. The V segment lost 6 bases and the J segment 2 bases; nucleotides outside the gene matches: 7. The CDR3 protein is CASSLQGTAYNEQFF. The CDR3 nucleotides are TGTGCCAGCTCGCTACAGGGGACGGCCTACAATGAGCAGTTCTTC.

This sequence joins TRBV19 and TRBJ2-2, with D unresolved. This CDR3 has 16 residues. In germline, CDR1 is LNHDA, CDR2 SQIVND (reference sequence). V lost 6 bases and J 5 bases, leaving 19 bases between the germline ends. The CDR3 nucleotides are TGTGCCAGTAGGGGTTTGAGAAGGAGAGCAACCGGGGAGCTGTTTTTT. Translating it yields CASRGLRRRATGELFF.

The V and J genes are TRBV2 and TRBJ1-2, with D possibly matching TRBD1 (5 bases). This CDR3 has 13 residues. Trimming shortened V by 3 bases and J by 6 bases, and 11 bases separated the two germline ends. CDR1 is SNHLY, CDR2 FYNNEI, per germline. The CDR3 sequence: CASSDSGLHGYTF. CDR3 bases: TGTGCCAGCAGTGATTCAGGGCTCCATGGCTACACCTTC.

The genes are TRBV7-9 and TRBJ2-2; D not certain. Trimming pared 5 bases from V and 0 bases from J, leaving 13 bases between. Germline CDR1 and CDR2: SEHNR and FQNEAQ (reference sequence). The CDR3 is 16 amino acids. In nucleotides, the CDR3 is TGTGCCAGCAGCCCGGAGTACGGAGCGAACACCGGGGAGCTGTTTTTT. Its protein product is CASSPEYGANTGELFF.

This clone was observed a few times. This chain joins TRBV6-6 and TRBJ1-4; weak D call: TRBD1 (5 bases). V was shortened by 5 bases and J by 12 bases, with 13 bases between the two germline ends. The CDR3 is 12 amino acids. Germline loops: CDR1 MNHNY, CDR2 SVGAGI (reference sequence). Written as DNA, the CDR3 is TGTGCCAGCAGTGTTCAGGGAGGGGAACTGTTTTTT. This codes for CASSVQGGELFF.

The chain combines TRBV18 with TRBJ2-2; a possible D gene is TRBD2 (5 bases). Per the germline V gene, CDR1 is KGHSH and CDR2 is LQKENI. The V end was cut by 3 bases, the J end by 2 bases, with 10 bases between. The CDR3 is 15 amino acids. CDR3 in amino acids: CASSPPEVNTGELFF. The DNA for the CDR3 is TGTGCCAGCTCACCCCCGGAGGTCAACACCGGGGAGCTGTTTTTT.

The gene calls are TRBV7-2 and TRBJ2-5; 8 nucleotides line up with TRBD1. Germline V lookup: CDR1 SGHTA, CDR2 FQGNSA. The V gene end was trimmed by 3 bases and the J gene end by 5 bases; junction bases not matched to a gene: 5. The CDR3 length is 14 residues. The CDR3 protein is CASSFAGGLETQYF. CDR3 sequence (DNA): TGTGCCAGCAGCTTTGCAGGGGGCCTTGAGACCCAGTACTTC.

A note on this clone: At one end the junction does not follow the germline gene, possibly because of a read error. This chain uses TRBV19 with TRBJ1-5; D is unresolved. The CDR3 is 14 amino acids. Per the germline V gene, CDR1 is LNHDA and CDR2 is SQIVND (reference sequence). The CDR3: CASFGGQDHQPQRF. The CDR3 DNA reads TGTGCCAGTTTCGGAGGGCAGGATCATCAGCCCCAGCGTTTT.

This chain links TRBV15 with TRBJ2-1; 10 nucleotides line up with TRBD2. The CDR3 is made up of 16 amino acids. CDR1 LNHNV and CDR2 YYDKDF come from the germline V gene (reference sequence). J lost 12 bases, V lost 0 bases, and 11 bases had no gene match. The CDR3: CATSRDRAGGLDGQFF. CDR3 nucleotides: TGTGCCACCAGCAGAGATCGAGCGGGAGGGCTTGATGGGCAGTTCTTC.

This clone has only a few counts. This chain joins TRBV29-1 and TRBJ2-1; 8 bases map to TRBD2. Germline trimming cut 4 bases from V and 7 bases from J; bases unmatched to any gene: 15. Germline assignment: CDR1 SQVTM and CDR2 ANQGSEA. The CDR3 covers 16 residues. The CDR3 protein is CSVVNPSLAGGNEQFF. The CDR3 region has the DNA TGCAGCGTTGTTAACCCGTCCCTAGCGGGTGGTAATGAGCAGTTCTTC.

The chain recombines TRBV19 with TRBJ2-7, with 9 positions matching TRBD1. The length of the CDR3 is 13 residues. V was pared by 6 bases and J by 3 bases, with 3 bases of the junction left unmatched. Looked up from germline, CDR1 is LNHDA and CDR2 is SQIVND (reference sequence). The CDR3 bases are TGTGCCAGTAGCCGGACAGGGGACTACGAGCAGTACTTC. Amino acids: CASSRTGDYEQYF. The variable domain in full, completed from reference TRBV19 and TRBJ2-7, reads DGGITQSPKYLFRKEGQNVTLSCEQNLNHDAMYWYRQDPGQGLRLIYYSQIVNDFQKGDIAEGYSVSREKKESFPLTVTSAQKNPTAFYLCASSRTGDYEQYFGPGTRLTVT.

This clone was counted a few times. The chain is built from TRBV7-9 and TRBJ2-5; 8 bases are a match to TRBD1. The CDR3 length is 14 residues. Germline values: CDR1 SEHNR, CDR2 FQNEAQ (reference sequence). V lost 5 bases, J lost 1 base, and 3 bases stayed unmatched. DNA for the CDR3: TGTGCCAGCAGCCCCGGGACAGGCCAAGAGACCCAGTACTTC. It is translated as CASSPGTGQETQYF.

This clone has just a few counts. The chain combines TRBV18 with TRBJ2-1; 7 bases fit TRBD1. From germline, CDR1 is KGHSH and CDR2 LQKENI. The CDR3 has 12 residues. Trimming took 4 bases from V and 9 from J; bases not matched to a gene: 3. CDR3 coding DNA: TGTGCCAGCTCACAGGGGGCCGGTGAGCAGTTCTTC. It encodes CASSQGAGEQFF.

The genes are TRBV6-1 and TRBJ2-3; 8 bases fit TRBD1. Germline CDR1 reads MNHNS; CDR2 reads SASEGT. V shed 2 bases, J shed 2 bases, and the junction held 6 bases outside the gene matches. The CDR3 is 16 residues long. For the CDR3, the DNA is TGTGCCAGCAGTGAACAAGGACAGGGCTACACAGATACGCAGTATTTT. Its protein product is CASSEQGQGYTDTQYF.

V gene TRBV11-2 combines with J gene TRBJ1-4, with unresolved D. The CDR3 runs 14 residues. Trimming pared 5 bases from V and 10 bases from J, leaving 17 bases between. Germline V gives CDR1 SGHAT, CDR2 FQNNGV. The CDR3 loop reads CASSPRRAEGKLFF. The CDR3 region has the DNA TGTGCCAGCAGCCCGAGGAGGGCAGAGGGAAAACTGTTTTTT. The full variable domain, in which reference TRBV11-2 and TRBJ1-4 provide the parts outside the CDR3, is EAGVAQSPRYKIIEKRQSVAFWCNPISGHATLYWYQQILGQGPKLLIQFQNNGVVDDSQLPKDRFSAERLKGVDSTLKIQPAKLEDSAVYLCASSPRRAEGKLFFGSGTQLSVL.

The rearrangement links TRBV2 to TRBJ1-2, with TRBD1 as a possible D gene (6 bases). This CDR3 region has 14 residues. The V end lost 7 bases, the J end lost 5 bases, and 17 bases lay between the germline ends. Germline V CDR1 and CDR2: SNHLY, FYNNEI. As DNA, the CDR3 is TGTGCCAGCATACTAGGGTTACAGGGATATGGCTACACCTTC. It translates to CASILGLQGYGYTF.

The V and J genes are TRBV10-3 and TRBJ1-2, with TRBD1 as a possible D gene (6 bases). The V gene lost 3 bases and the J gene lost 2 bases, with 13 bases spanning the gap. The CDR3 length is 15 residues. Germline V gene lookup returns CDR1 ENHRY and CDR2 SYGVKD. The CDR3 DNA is TGTGCCATCAGTGAAAGACAGGACCTCAACTATGGCTACACCTTC. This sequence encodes CAISERQDLNYGYTF.

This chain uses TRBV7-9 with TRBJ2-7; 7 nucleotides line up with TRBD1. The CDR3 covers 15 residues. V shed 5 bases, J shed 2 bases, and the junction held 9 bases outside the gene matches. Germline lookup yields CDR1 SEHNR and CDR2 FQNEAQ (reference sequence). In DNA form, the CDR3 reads TGTGCCAGCAGCCGTACGGACAGGTATACCTACGAGCAGTACTTC. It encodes CASSRTDRYTYEQYF.

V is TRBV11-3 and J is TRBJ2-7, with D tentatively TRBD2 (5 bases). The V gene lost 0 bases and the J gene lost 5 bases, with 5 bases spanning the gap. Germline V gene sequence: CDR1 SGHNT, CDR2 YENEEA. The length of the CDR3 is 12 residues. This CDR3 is CASSLDGNEQYF. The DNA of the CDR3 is TGTGCCAGCAGCTTAGACGGGAACGAGCAGTACTTC.

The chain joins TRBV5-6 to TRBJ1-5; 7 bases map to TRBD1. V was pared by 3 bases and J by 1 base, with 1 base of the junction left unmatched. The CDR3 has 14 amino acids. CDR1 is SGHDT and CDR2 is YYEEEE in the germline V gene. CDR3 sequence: CASSWTGSNQPQHF. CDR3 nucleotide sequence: TGTGCCAGCAGCTGGACAGGAAGCAATCAGCCCCAGCATTTT.